Below, 10 T cell receptor beta chains from the same sample are listed, as sequenced in a study of T cells after yellow fever vaccination. TCRdb re-called the 5' RACE reads with MiXCR, one entry per CDR3 protein. The data show 300,000 or so distinct CDR3 sequences, 6.8% seen once. This specimen consisted of PBMCs, obtained 45 days after the first yellow fever vaccination. These TCRs come from a man aged 18 to 30 who received the YFV17D yellow fever vaccine.

This clonotype was seen at least ten times. CDR3 sequence (DNA): TGTGCCAGCAGCCCCGGGACCGTCTACAATGAGCAGTTCTTC. This sequence encodes CASSPGTVYNEQFF. This chain joins TRBV4-2 and TRBJ2-1, with D perhaps matching TRBD1 or TRBD2 (5 bases each). CDR1 is LGHNA and CDR2 is YNFKEQ in the germline V gene. With 4 bases removed from V and 3 bases from J, the gap between germline ends came to 10 bases. CDR3 length: 14 residues.

This chain joins TRBV7-2 and TRBJ2-7; the D is unclear. Trimming took 2 bases from V and 0 from J, leaving 8 bases between them. Looked up from germline, CDR1 is SGHTA and CDR2 is FQGNSA. The CDR3 contains 14 residues. The CDR3 coding sequence is TGTGCCAGCAGCTTATGGGTAACCTCCTACGAGCAGTACGTC. Translation: CASSLWVTSYEQYV.

The chain joins TRBV5-1 to TRBJ2-5; 11 bases match TRBD1. CDR1 is SGHRS, CDR2 YFSETQ, per germline. CDR3 length: 15 amino acids. V shed 4 bases, J shed 5 bases, and the junction held 7 bases outside the gene matches. The CDR3 DNA sequence: TGCGCCAGCAGCCTTGGACAGGGGGCTGGGGAGACCCAGTACTTC. This gives the protein CASSLGQGAGETQYF.

The chain is built from TRBV7-2 and TRBJ2-1; possibly TRBD2 for D (5 bases). Germline loops: CDR1 SGHTA, CDR2 FQGNSA. Trimming shortened V by 5 bases and J by 1 base, and 15 bases separated the two germline ends. The CDR3 is made up of 16 amino acids. The CDR3 DNA reads as TGTGCCAGCAGCCGTCGAGGGTGGGGTTCCTACAATGAGCAGTTCTTC. Encoded protein: CASSRRGWGSYNEQFF.

This clonotype was found a few times. The rearrangement joins TRBV25-1 to TRBJ2-7; tentatively, D is TRBD2 (6 bases). CDR1 is MGHDK, CDR2 SYGVNS, per germline. V lost 3 bases and J 4 bases, leaving 25 bases between the germline ends. CDR3 length: 18 amino acids. The CDR3 sequence: CASSERWRERRIEYEQYV. DNA for the CDR3: TGTGCCAGCAGTGAGAGGTGGAGGGAGAGACGGATAGAGTACGAGCAGTACGTC.

This clonotype was observed many times. This rearrangement joins TRBV5-1 to TRBJ2-1, with D possibly TRBD2 on 5 matching bases. This CDR3 spans 14 amino acids. The V end lost 1 base, the J end lost 7 bases, and 12 bases lay between the germline ends. In germline, CDR1 is SGHRS, CDR2 YFSETQ. The CDR3 bases are TGCGCCAGCAGCTTGAAATCGGGGAAGAATGAGCAGTTCTTC. It specifies CASSLKSGKNEQFF.

The gene calls are TRBV28 and TRBJ1-1; possible D gene TRBD1, 5 bases. V lost 6 bases to trimming and J lost 1 base, with 15 bases between them. Per the germline V gene, CDR1 is MDHEN and CDR2 is SYDVKM. The length of the CDR3 is 15 residues. The CDR3 sequence is CASRPSGTANTEAFF. The DNA of the CDR3 is TGTGCCAGCAGACCCTCCGGGACGGCGAACACTGAAGCTTTCTTT.

This clonotype has just a few counts. The V call is TRBV27, the J call TRBJ2-1, with D tentatively TRBD2 (7 bases). This CDR3 spans 16 amino acids. V was clipped by 7 bases and J by 7 bases, with 23 bases between them. Germline CDR1 MNHEY, CDR2 SMNVEV (reference sequence). The CDR3 reads CASTQAWGTTGNEQFF. The CDR3 bases are TGTGCCAGCACCCAAGCGTGGGGGACTACAGGGAATGAGCAGTTCTTC.

This clonotype was detected many times. The rearrangement joins TRBV4-2 to TRBJ1-2; D is possibly TRBD1 (5 bases). CDR1 is LGHNA and CDR2 is YNFKEQ in the germline V gene. This CDR3 contains 17 residues. Trimming removed 0 bases from V and 5 bases from J, with 19 bases in between. CDR3: CASSQDASGAGGYGYTF. The CDR3 bases are TGTGCCAGCAGCCAAGATGCGTCGGGCGCTGGGGGGTATGGCTACACCTTC.

This clonotype has ten or more counts. The J gene is TRBJ2-2, the V gene TRBV24-1; D gene uncertain. The germline V gene encodes CDR1 KGHDR and CDR2 SFDVKD. The CDR3 totals 14 residues. The germline V and J ends were trimmed by 7 bases and 6 bases, with 14 bases remaining between them. CDR3 sequence reads: CATRSARQAGELFF. DNA of the CDR3: TGTGCCACCAGATCGGCTAGGCAGGCCGGGGAGCTGTTTTTT.